This is a list of T cell receptor beta chains from one sample in a study of blood T cell repertoires in COVID-19. Generated by immunoSEQ multiplex PCR, the TCRdb table keeps only in-frame clones and is missing some. The table shows tens of thousands of clones, with 90% occurring only once. The sequenced sample was peripheral blood. These TCRs come from a woman aged 50 to 65 in a cohort sampled during active COVID-19. The CDR3 runs from the conserved cysteine through the conserved F or W. A D gene is named only where the DNA matches it firmly. Some rows have no size entry. The others give once, few or many, or a class for an expanded clone.

d_gene,v_gene,abundance,j_gene,CDR3aa,CDR3nt
TRBD1,TRBV28,-,TRBJ1-1,CASTSHDRGTEAFF,TGTGCCAGCACTTCACACGACAGGGGTACTGAAGCTTTCTTT
TRBD1,TRBV15,few,TRBJ2-7,CATRRDRGQYEQYF,TGTGCCACCAGGCGGGACAGGGGGCAATACGAGCAGTACTTC
-,TRBV28,-,TRBJ1-3,CASSRGQTGNTIYF,TGTGCCAGCAGTCGAGGACAGACTGGAAACACCATATATTTT
TRBD1,TRBV20-1,-,TRBJ2-5,CSASPPTGEETQYF,TGCAGTGCTAGTCCGCCGACAGGGGAAGAGACCCAGTACTTC
-,TRBV6-5,-,TRBJ1-2,CASMVFGWDYGYTF,TGTGCCAGCATGGTTTTCGGGTGGGACTATGGCTACACCTTC
-,TRBV30,-,TRBJ1-3,CAWRPTYTIYF,TGTGCCTGGAGACCGACATACACCATATATTTT
TRBD2,TRBV5-1,few,TRBJ2-3,CASSLWTSGTDTQYF,TGCGCCAGCAGCTTGTGGACTAGCGGCACAGATACGCAGTATTTT
TRBD2,TRBV28,-,TRBJ2-1,CASSPQRERNEQFF,TGTGCCAGCAGTCCACAGCGGGAAAGAAATGAGCAGTTCTTC
TRBD2,TRBV19,-,TRBJ2-7,CATRLAASYEQYF,TGTGCAACACGGCTAGCGGCCTCCTACGAGCAGTACTTC
TRBD2,TRBV14,-,TRBJ2-5,CASSQWLAGQETQYF,TGTGCCAGCAGCCAATGGCTAGCGGGACAAGAGACCCAGTACTTC
-,TRBV18,-,TRBJ1-3,CASSLRSGQISGNTIYF,TGTGCCAGCTCTCTTAGATCGGGACAAATCTCTGGAAACACCATATATTTT
-,TRBV19,few,TRBJ1-5,CASKAGLGSNQPQHF,TGTGCCAGCAAAGCGGGTCTGGGCAGCAATCAGCCCCAGCATTTT
-,TRBV19,-,TRBJ1-2,CASSIRNRERGYTF,TGTGCCAGTAGTATAAGGAACAGGGAAAGGGGCTACACCTTC
TRBD2,TRBV5-5,-,TRBJ2-5,CASSPIAGGETQYF,TGTGCCAGCAGCCCAATAGCGGGAGGAGAGACCCAGTACTTC
TRBD2,TRBV28,-,TRBJ2-4,CASSGGTSGSMDIQYF,TGTGCCAGCAGTGGGGGGACTAGCGGGAGTATGGACATTCAGTACTTC
-,TRBV28,-,TRBJ1-1,CASILSVAVNTEAFF,TGTGCCAGCATATTATCCGTTGCGGTGAACACTGAAGCTTTCTTT
-,TRBV24-1,-,TRBJ2-1,CATSDLEGLGFF,TGTGCCACCAGTGATTTGGAGGGCTTAGGGTTCTTC
-,TRBV6-5,-,TRBJ2-7,CASSWTETSYEQYF,TGTGCCAGCAGTTGGACAGAGACTTCCTACGAGCAGTACTTC
TRBD2,TRBV5-6,-,TRBJ2-3,CASSSAGLAGADTQYF,TGTGCCAGCAGCTCGGCAGGACTAGCGGGAGCAGATACGCAGTATTTT
-,TRBV30,-,TRBJ2-7,CASGRDTYEQYF,TGTGCCTCCGGCCGGGACACCTACGAGCAGTACTTC
TRBD2,TRBV28,once,TRBJ2-1,CASSWLAGGNNEQFF,TGTGCCAGCAGTTGGCTAGCGGGAGGCAACAATGAGCAGTTCTTC
-,TRBV3-1/TRBV3-2,few,TRBJ2-6,CASSQASGANVLTF,TGTGCCAGTTCGCAGGCCTCTGGGGCCAACGTCCTGACTTTC
-,TRBV7-3,-,TRBJ1-6,CASSLTLGLDSPLHF,TGTGCCAGCAGCTTAACGCTGGGACTGGATTCACCCCTCCACTTT
-,TRBV7-9,-,TRBJ2-5,CASSFEGRGETQYF,TGTGCCAGCAGCTTTGAAGGGCGGGGAGAGACCCAGTACTTC
TRBD1,TRBV5-1,-,TRBJ1-1,CASSLSTGGGTEAFF,TGCGCCAGCAGCCTCTCGACAGGGGGCGGAACTGAAGCTTTCTTT
TRBD1,TRBV28,-,TRBJ2-2,CASSFSDREELFF,TGTGCCAGCAGTTTCTCGGACAGGGAAGAGCTGTTTTTT